This TCR beta chain was recorded in a study of cytomegalovirus exposure and HLA in healthy donors. Study context: There were 350 to 400 genotyped donors. Of these, roughly 84% fell in the genetic ancestry cluster associated with self-reported Caucasian donors.

Overall study findings and caveats: In a later analysis, a genetic analysis reported fewer productive-TCR N-insertions in an Asian-associated ancestry cluster than the cohort average. Rare TCR sequences dominated, though some public TCRs recurred in many donors.

There were likely unrecorded immune exposures, though donors were nominally healthy when sampled. In the PCR, 60 Vbeta and 13 Jbeta primers were used. The method was immunoSEQ multiplex PCR; TCRdb's version includes in-frame clones alone and lacks a portion of them. The sample has 170,000 or so clones, roughly 78% seen once; the top ten hold 1%. The CDR3 consists of 15 residues. J lost 5 bases, V lost 3 bases, and 8 bases had no gene match. Germline CDR1 SEHNR, CDR2 FQNEAQ (reference sequence). As for this clone: Its antigen is unknown.

V and J are TRBV7-9 and TRBJ2-5; 8 nucleotides agree with TRBD2. The sequenced material came from PBMCs. This TCR was recovered from a woman aged 45-65 years in good health and CMV-seropositive. CDR3 loop: CASSLIAGSRETQYF. The CDR3 bases are TGTGCCAGCAGCTTGATAGCGGGGTCCAGGGAGACCCAGTACTTC.